This record covers a single T cell receptor (beta chain). This sample was included in a study of T cells expressing NK-cell markers. TCRdb processed the 5' RACE reads again and assigns one entry to each CDR3 protein, with no DNA. The sample's table shows more than 400,000 distinct CDR3 sequences. The origin of this receptor is a woman aged 18-69 years in good health. Sequencing was done on a sample of blood T cells: a sorted CD56 or NKG2C T cell subset, CD4+ or CD8+ T cells, or bulk PBMC T cells (not recorded which).

CDR3 sequence: CASSPSQGALYEQYF. The chain uses TRBV4-3 and TRBJ2-7; there is no DNA to check the TCRdb D call of TRBD1. The CDR3 runs 15 residues. Germline-derived CDR1 and CDR2 are LGHNA and YSLEER.